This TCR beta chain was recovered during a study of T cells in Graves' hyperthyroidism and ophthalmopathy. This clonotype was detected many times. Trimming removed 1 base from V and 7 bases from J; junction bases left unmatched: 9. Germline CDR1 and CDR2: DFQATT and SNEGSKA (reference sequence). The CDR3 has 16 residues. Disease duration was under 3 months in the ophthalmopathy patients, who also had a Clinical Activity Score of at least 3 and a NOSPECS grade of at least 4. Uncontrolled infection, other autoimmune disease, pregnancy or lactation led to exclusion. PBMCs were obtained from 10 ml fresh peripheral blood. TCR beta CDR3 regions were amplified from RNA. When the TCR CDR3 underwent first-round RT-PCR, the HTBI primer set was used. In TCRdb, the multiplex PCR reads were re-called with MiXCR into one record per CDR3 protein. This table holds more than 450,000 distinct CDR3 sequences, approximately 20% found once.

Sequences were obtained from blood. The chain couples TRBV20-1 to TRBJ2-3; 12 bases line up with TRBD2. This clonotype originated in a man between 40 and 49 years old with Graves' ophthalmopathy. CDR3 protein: CSARGQTSGRTNTQYF. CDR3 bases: TGCAGTGCTAGAGGGCAGACTAGCGGGAGAACGAATACGCAGTATTTT.